Below are 29 T cell receptor beta chains sequenced from a single sample in a study of PD-1 blockade in classical Hodgkin lymphoma. Brentuximab vedotin exposure varied, and every patient relapsed after autologous stem cell transplantation. The method was immunoSEQ multiplex PCR; TCRdb's version includes in-frame clones alone and lacks a portion of them. The data contain 50,000 or so clones, around 93% of them singletons. Sequencing was performed on peripheral blood mononuclear cells (PBMCs), taken before the second cycle of nivolumab. Receptors originate from a human donor with classical Hodgkin lymphoma.

V and J are TRBV15 and TRBJ2-1; the match to TRBD1 covers 8 bases. V lost 8 bases to trimming and J lost 6 bases; unmatched junction nucleotides: 12. The CDR3 spans 15 residues. Germline CDR1 and CDR2: LNHNV and YYDKDF (reference sequence). The CDR3 sequence: CATLKTGARGNEQFF. In nucleotides, the CDR3 is TGTGCCACCTTAAAGACAGGGGCCCGAGGCAATGAGCAGTTCTTC. The variable domain in full, completed from reference TRBV15 and TRBJ2-1, reads DAMVIQNPRYQVTQFGKPVTLSCSQTLNHNVMYWYQQKSSQAPKLLFHYYDKDFNNEADTPDNFQSRRPNTSFCFLDIRSPGLGDTAMYLCATLKTGARGNEQFFGPGTRLTVL.

The V and J genes are TRBV27 and TRBJ1-1; D is perhaps TRBD1 (5 bases). This CDR3 has 13 residues. Germline CDR1 reads MNHEY; CDR2 reads SMNVEV (reference sequence). V was pared by 8 bases and J by 4 bases, with 14 bases between. The CDR3 spells CASRGGYSTEAFF. CDR3 nucleotide sequence: TGTGCCAGCCGGGGGGGATACAGCACTGAAGCTTTCTTT.

The chain couples TRBV27 to TRBJ1-2, with no clear D. V was trimmed by 5 bases and J by 4 bases, leaving 11 bases between them. The V gene's germline CDR1 is MNHEY and CDR2 SMNVEV (reference sequence). The CDR3 covers 13 residues. The CDR3 DNA follows: TGTGCCAGCAGTCCGACCCTTTTCTATGGCTACACCTTC. Its protein product is CASSPTLFYGYTF.

The chain is built from TRBV19 and TRBJ2-2; TRBD2 agrees at 8 bases. Germline CDR1 and CDR2: LNHDA and SQIVND (reference sequence). This CDR3 has 15 residues. The junction had 2 bases not matched to a gene; V was cut back by 3 bases and J by 2 bases. CDR3 nucleotide sequence: TGTGCCAGTAGTATGGGGACTAGAAACACCGGGGAGCTGTTTTTT. This translates into CASSMGTRNTGELFF.

The chain links TRBV7-3 to TRBJ1-5, with unresolved D. The V end lost 1 base, the J end lost 10 bases, and 11 bases lay between the germline ends. Germline CDR1 reads SGHTA; CDR2 reads FQGTGA. CDR3 length equals 13 residues. The CDR3 reads CASSLNPGAPQHF. CDR3 bases: TGTGCCAGCAGCTTAAATCCAGGAGCTCCCCAGCATTTT. The whole variable domain, filled in from reference TRBV7-3 and TRBJ1-5, reads GAGVSQTPSNKVTEKGKYVELRCDPISGHTALYWYRQSLGQGPEFLIYFQGTGAADDSGLPNDRFFAVRPEGSVSTLKIQRTERGDSAVYLCASSLNPGAPQHFGDGTRLSIL.

The chain combines TRBV2 with TRBJ1-6; D may be TRBD1 (5 bases). Germline V gene lookup returns CDR1 SNHLY and CDR2 FYNNEI. V dropped 6 bases and J dropped 10 bases, with 22 bases sitting between them. The CDR3 is made up of 16 amino acids. Here the CDR3 DNA reads TGTGCCAGCAGCGGTTGGGGGGGAGGCATAAGATCACCCCTCCACTTT. It codes for CASSGWGGGIRSPLHF.

The J gene is TRBJ2-7, the V gene TRBV14; D not certain. The CDR3 covers 15 residues. Trimming took 1 base from V and 2 from J, leaving 12 bases between them. Germline V CDR1 and CDR2: SGHDN, FVKESK. The CDR3 DNA reads TGTGCCAGCAGCCAAGTCTCGCAACAGCCCTACGAGCAGTACTTC. Translation: CASSQVSQQPYEQYF.

This clone turned up a few times. Other nucleotide sequences in the sample specify the same CDR3. This rearrangement joins TRBV7-9 to TRBJ1-5; no firm D call. Germline V lookup: CDR1 SEHNR, CDR2 FQNEAQ (reference sequence). The V gene lost 5 bases and the J gene lost 4 bases, with 6 bases spanning the gap. This CDR3 is 12 amino acids long. CDR3 protein: CASSRPNQPQHF. The CDR3 DNA is TGTGCCAGCAGCCGTCCTAATCAGCCCCAGCATTTT.

This clone came up once. The chain is built from TRBV7-2 and TRBJ2-2; D uncertain. The germline V and J ends were trimmed by 1 base and 7 bases, with 10 bases remaining between them. The CDR3 runs 14 residues. CDR1 and CDR2 from the germline V gene are SGHTA and FQGNSA. The CDR3 DNA reads TGTGCCAGCAGCTTAGTTACTGTTAACGGGGAGCTGTTTTTT. Protein product: CASSLVTVNGELFF.

This chain connects TRBV7-6 to TRBJ1-1; possibly TRBD1 for D (5 bases). Between the trimmed V and J ends, which lost 5 bases and 5 bases, there was a span of 18 bases. This CDR3 is built from 15 residues. Per germline, CDR1 SGHVS and CDR2 FNYEAQ. CDR3 DNA sequence: TGTGCCAGCAGCCCCACGGGGCAGGGAGATACTGAAGCTTTCTTT. As protein: CASSPTGQGDTEAFF.

The chain uses TRBV10-1 and TRBJ2-7, with D possibly TRBD2 on 6 matching bases. Germline V lookup: CDR1 WNHNN, CDR2 SYGVQD (reference sequence). Trimming removed 0 bases at V and 0 bases at J, with 18 bases between. The CDR3 covers 18 residues. The CDR3 coding sequence is TGCGCCAGCAGTGAGTCGGGCGACGGGAGACGCAACTCCTACGAGCAGTACTTC. Translation: CASSESGDGRRNSYEQYF.

This clone was seen only once. This rearrangement joins TRBV7-2 to TRBJ1-1, with D uncertain. Trimming shortened V by 5 bases and J by 4 bases, and 11 bases separated the two germline ends. CDR3 length: 13 amino acids. CDR1 and CDR2 from the germline V gene are SGHTA and FQGNSA. This chain's CDR3 is CASSPGFVTEAFF. CDR3 sequence (DNA): TGTGCCAGCAGCCCAGGATTTGTCACTGAAGCTTTCTTT. Variable domain in full (rest from reference TRBV7-2 and TRBJ1-1): GAGVSQSPSNKVTEKGKDVELRCDPISGHTALYWYRQSLGQGLEFLIYFQGNSAPDKSGLPSDRFSAERTGGSVSTLTIQRTQQEDSAVYLCASSPGFVTEAFFGQGTRLTVV.

This rearrangement joins TRBV29-1 to TRBJ1-2; 12 nucleotides line up with TRBD1. V lost 7 bases to trimming and J lost 8 bases; unmatched junction nucleotides: 8. This CDR3 contains 13 residues. Germline loops: CDR1 SQVTM, CDR2 ANQGSEA. The CDR3 is CSAQGQGARGYTF. The CDR3 DNA reads TGCAGCGCCCAGGGACAGGGGGCGCGAGGCTACACCTTC.

V is TRBV6-5 and J is TRBJ2-3, with D unresolved. V was clipped by 2 bases and J by 5 bases, with 5 bases between them. The germline gives CDR1 MNHEY, CDR2 SVGAGI. The CDR3 contains 12 residues. The DNA for the CDR3 is TGTGCCAGCAGTTACCCGGGAGATACGCAGTATTTT. Translated, it gives CASSYPGDTQYF.

The J gene is TRBJ2-7, the V gene TRBV5-8; D is perhaps TRBD1 (5 bases). The CDR3 extends over 13 amino acids. The germline gives CDR1 SGHTS, CDR2 YDEGEE. The ends were cut back, 2 bases at V and 6 bases at J, with 12 bases in the middle. Written as DNA, the CDR3 is TGTGCCAGCAGCTTCGGGTTGGGGCCCGAGCAGTACTTC. Amino acid sequence: CASSFGLGPEQYF.

This clone was observed once. The chain carries TRBV18 and TRBJ2-7, with D unresolved. The CDR3 covers 13 residues. The germline V gene encodes CDR1 KGHSH and CDR2 LQKENI. Trimming pared 2 bases from V and 5 bases from J, leaving 10 bases between. CDR3: CASSPKRIHEQYF. CDR3 nucleotide sequence: TGTGCCAGCTCACCAAAAAGGATCCACGAGCAGTACTTC.

This chain links TRBV5-1 with TRBJ2-3, with TRBD1 matching 8 bases. The germline CDR1 and CDR2 sequences are SGHRS and YFSETQ. The J segment lost 0 bases and the V segment lost 6 bases, leaving 18 bases of the junction unmatched. The CDR3 contains 19 residues. CDR3 DNA sequence: TGCGCCAGCACCAAAGGGACAGGAGCTATCTTAACTAGCACAGATACGCAGTATTTT. Amino acids: CASTKGTGAILTSTDTQYF.

V gene TRBV9 combines with J gene TRBJ2-1; possibly TRBD1 for D (5 bases). Germline-derived CDR1 and CDR2 are SGDLS and YYNGEE. Trimming cost V 0 bases and J 15 bases, with 28 bases left between them. CDR3 length: 17 residues. This CDR3 reads CASSVASDERTPHLRFF. As DNA, the CDR3 is TGTGCCAGCAGCGTAGCTTCAGATGAACGGACACCCCACCTGCGGTTCTTC.

The J gene is TRBJ1-4, the V gene TRBV5-1; D is perhaps TRBD1 (5 bases). The CDR3 extends over 14 amino acids. Germline V gene data show CDR1 as SGHRS and CDR2 as YFSETQ. Trimming pared 2 bases from V and 3 bases from J, leaving 8 bases between. DNA for the CDR3: TGCGCCAGCAGCTTCGGGACGGCTAATGAAAAACTGTTTTTT. This encodes CASSFGTANEKLFF. The variable domain in full, completed from reference TRBV5-1 and TRBJ1-4, reads KAGVTQTPRYLIKTRGQQVTLSCSPISGHRSVSWYQQTPGQGLQFLFEYFSETQRNKGNFPGRFSGRQFSNSRSEMNVSTLELGDSALYLCASSFGTANEKLFFGSGTQLSVL.

In the case of this clone: Different DNA sequences within this sample yield the same CDR3. J is TRBJ2-2 and V is TRBV2; tentatively, D is TRBD2 (6 bases). V lost 4 bases and J 8 bases, leaving 17 bases between the germline ends. CDR1 is SNHLY and CDR2 is FYNNEI in the germline V gene. The CDR3 spans 15 residues. The CDR3 region has the DNA TGTGCCAGCAGTGGTGGTAGCGGTTTGGGGGGGGAGCTGTTTTTT. Translated: CASSGGSGLGGELFF.

This chain uses TRBV5-4 with TRBJ2-3; a possible D gene is TRBD2 (7 bases). The germline V gene encodes CDR1 SGHNT and CDR2 YYREEE (reference sequence). V was pared by 2 bases and J by 3 bases, with 16 bases between. This CDR3 spans 16 amino acids. This chain's CDR3 is CASSLEAGRGTDTQYF. In DNA form, the CDR3 reads TGTGCCAGCAGCTTAGAAGCGGGGAGGGGGACAGATACGCAGTATTTT.

The rearrangement uses TRBV27 and TRBJ1-2; D is uncertain. The V end lost 5 bases, the J end lost 5 bases, and 15 bases lay between the germline ends. CDR3 length: 14 amino acids. Germline CDR1 reads MNHEY; CDR2 reads SMNVEV (reference sequence). CDR3 sequence reads: CASSARTHNYGYTF. CDR3 in DNA: TGTGCCAGCAGTGCCCGGACGCACAATTATGGCTACACCTTC.

This clone was recorded many times. J is TRBJ1-4 and V is TRBV11-1; D is uncertain. The germline V and J ends were trimmed by 4 bases and 6 bases, with 18 bases remaining between them. CDR1 and CDR2 (germline): SGHAT, FQDESV (reference sequence). The CDR3 is made up of 16 amino acids. CDR3 DNA: TGTGCCAGCAGCTCGTGGCCCAGGTCGGTGGATGAAAAACTGTTTTTT. As protein: CASSSWPRSVDEKLFF.

This chain joins TRBV7-2 and TRBJ1-2, with D perhaps TRBD1 (6 bases). Per germline, CDR1 SGHTA and CDR2 FQGNSA. The CDR3 is 14 residues long. V dropped 4 bases and J dropped 0 bases, with 9 bases sitting between them. In DNA form, the CDR3 reads TGTGCCAGCAGCTGGCAGGGGACTAACTATGGCTACACCTTC. Translation: CASSWQGTNYGYTF.

V and J are TRBV5-1 and TRBJ2-1, with 8 bases lining up with TRBD2. Germline CDR1 is SGHRS and CDR2 is YFSETQ. J gave up 0 bases and V 1 base, and 6 bases lay outside the gene matches. The CDR3 extends over 17 amino acids. The DNA of the CDR3 is TGCGCCAGCAGCTTGTTACCGGGAGGGAGCTCCTACAATGAGCAGTTCTTC. Residues: CASSLLPGGSSYNEQFF. Drawing the rest from reference TRBV5-1 and TRBJ2-1, the complete variable domain is KAGVTQTPRYLIKTRGQQVTLSCSPISGHRSVSWYQQTPGQGLQFLFEYFSETQRNKGNFPGRFSGRQFSNSRSEMNVSTLELGDSALYLCASSLLPGGSSYNEQFFGPGTRLTVL.

This chain links TRBV6-4 with TRBJ2-5, with no clear D. With 3 bases removed from V and 2 bases from J, the gap between germline ends came to 4 bases. The CDR3 has 12 residues. Germline CDR1 reads MRHNA; CDR2 reads SNTAGT. The CDR3 region has the DNA TGTGCCAGCAGTGAGGCACAAGAGACCCAGTACTTC. Amino acids: CASSEAQETQYF.

The rearrangement uses TRBV19 and TRBJ2-2; 9 bases map to TRBD1. J lost 5 bases, V lost 1 base, and 8 bases had no gene match. The V gene's germline CDR1 is LNHDA and CDR2 SQIVND (reference sequence). The CDR3 extends over 17 amino acids. The CDR3 DNA sequence: TGTGCCAGTAGTATAGCCCCGGGACAGGGATGGACCGGGGAGCTGTTTTTT. Translation: CASSIAPGQGWTGELFF.

The chain couples TRBV27 to TRBJ1-4; 10 bases match TRBD1. The CDR3 totals 17 residues. Trimming removed 10 bases from V and 0 bases from J; junction bases left unmatched: 11. The germline V gene encodes CDR1 MNHEY and CDR2 SMNVEV (reference sequence). This CDR3 is CATTQDRGPPTNEKLFF. CDR3 DNA: TGTGCCACCACCCAAGACAGGGGGCCACCAACTAATGAAAAACTGTTTTTT.

V usage is TRBV29-1 and J usage is TRBJ1-3; D remains ambiguous. Per germline, CDR1 SQVTM and CDR2 ANQGSEA. The CDR3 contains 15 residues. The CDR3 DNA reads as TGCAGAGCATTAGAGGTTGGAAATTGGGAAAACACCATATATTTT. It encodes CRALEVGNWENTIYF.